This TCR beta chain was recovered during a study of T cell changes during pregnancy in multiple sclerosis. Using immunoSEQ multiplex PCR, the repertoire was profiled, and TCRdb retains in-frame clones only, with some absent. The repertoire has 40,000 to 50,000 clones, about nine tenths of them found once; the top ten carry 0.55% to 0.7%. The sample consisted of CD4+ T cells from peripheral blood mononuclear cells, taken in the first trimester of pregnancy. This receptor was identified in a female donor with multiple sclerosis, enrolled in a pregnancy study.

In DNA, the CDR3 is TGCGCCAGCAGCCGAGACGGGACAGCGAATGAAAAACTGTTTTTT. This codes for CASSRDGTANEKLFF. The chain carries TRBV5-1 and TRBJ1-4; TRBD1 agrees at 7 bases. Trimming took 4 bases from V and 5 from J; bases not matched to a gene: 8. This CDR3 has 15 amino acids. Per germline, CDR1 SGHRS and CDR2 YFSETQ.